The T cell receptor (beta chain) under discussion was sequenced for a study of cytomegalovirus exposure and HLA in healthy donors. Regarding the study as a whole: Reportedly, diagnosis of cytomegalovirus status by the classifier showed high specificity and sensitivity.

The length of the CDR3 is 15 residues. Looked up from germline, CDR1 is MNHEY and CDR2 is SMNVEV (reference sequence). V lost 4 bases and J 9 bases, leaving 19 bases between the germline ends. About this clone: Its antigen is as yet unknown.

The primer mix had 60 Vbeta and 13 Jbeta primers. Assay used: immunoSEQ multiplex PCR; TCRdb lists only in-frame clones, some missing. Among more than 200,000 clones listed, around three quarters were seen once. The chain uses TRBV27 and TRBJ2-1; D is possibly TRBD2 (6 bases). This clonotype was obtained from a middle-aged man in good health and CMV-seronegative. Sequencing was done on a sample of PBMCs. This chain's CDR3 is CASSSAGTPSSEQFF. CDR3 in DNA: TGTGCCAGCAGTTCAGCCGGGACTCCGTCAAGTGAGCAGTTCTTC.